These 10 T cell receptor beta chains were all obtained from the same sample, sequenced in a study of OX40 agonist ivuxolimab in advanced cancers. TCRdb keeps only in-frame clones here, not all; method: immunoSEQ multiplex PCR. The top ten hold roughly 3% of the sample, which has 70,000 to 95,000 clones, 80% to 90% seen once. The sample consisted of CD4+ or CD8+ T cells sorted from blood, taken in a trial of the OX40 agonist ivuxolimab. Every receptor here comes from an adult with an advanced solid tumor such as melanoma, head and neck, liver or kidney cancer.

This rearrangement joins TRBV18 to TRBJ2-6, with D unresolved. V gave up 1 base and J gave up 2 bases, with 6 bases separating them. This CDR3 has 15 amino acids. CDR1 is KGHSH and CDR2 is LQKENI in the germline V gene. The CDR3 reads CASSPQPAGANVLTF. The CDR3 DNA is TGTGCCAGCTCACCACAACCGGCTGGGGCCAACGTCCTGACTTTC.

The gene calls are TRBV19 and TRBJ1-2; the match to TRBD1 covers 12 bases. This CDR3 has 13 amino acids. Germline-derived CDR1 and CDR2 are LNHDA and SQIVND (reference sequence). Trimming took 11 bases from V and 9 from J; bases not matched to a gene: 10. CDR3 sequence: CASTGTGGNSYTF. The CDR3 DNA follows: TGTGCCTCCACCGGGACAGGGGGCAATAGCTACACCTTC.

This clone appeared a single time. This chain connects TRBV27 to TRBJ2-5, with 11 positions matching TRBD2. The V gene's germline CDR1 is MNHEY and CDR2 SMNVEV (reference sequence). The CDR3 spans 16 residues. The ends lost 4 bases at V and 0 bases at J; junction bases unmatched: 4. CDR3 in amino acids: CASSWRLAGNQETQYF. The CDR3 coding sequence is TGTGCCAGCAGTTGGAGACTAGCGGGGAACCAAGAGACCCAGTACTTC.

The chain combines TRBV6-1 with TRBJ1-5, with 7 bases lining up with TRBD1. The ends lost 6 bases at V and 3 bases at J; junction bases unmatched: 5. Per germline, CDR1 MNHNS and CDR2 SASEGT. CDR3 length: 14 amino acids. This chain's CDR3 is CASSPGQNNQPQHF. DNA of the CDR3: TGTGCCAGCAGCCCGGGACAGAACAATCAGCCCCAGCATTTT.

The chain carries TRBV6-5 and TRBJ1-4; TRBD1 agrees at 7 bases. V gave up 6 bases and J gave up 3 bases; unmatched junction bases: 4. The V gene's germline CDR1 is MNHEY and CDR2 SVGAGI. The length of the CDR3 is 14 residues. CDR3 coding DNA: TGTGCCAGCAGGCGGGACAGCCCTAATGAAAAACTGTTTTTT. Translating gives CASRRDSPNEKLFF.

The chain uses TRBV28 and TRBJ1-5; D gene unclear. The length of the CDR3 is 15 residues. Germline V lookup: CDR1 MDHEN, CDR2 SYDVKM. The germline V and J ends were trimmed by 5 bases and 0 bases, with 11 bases remaining between them. The CDR3 DNA reads as TGTGCCAGCAGTCCTCCGGACTATAGCAATCAGCCCCAGCATTTT. Its translation: CASSPPDYSNQPQHF.

The CDR3 reads CASSRRGTEAFF. DNA for the CDR3: TGTGCCAGTAGTCGTAGGGGGACTGAAGCTTTCTTT. The genes are TRBV19 and TRBJ1-1; D might be TRBD1 (6 bases). This CDR3 region has 12 residues. With 5 bases removed from V and 5 bases from J, the gap between germline ends came to 9 bases. Germline loops: CDR1 LNHDA, CDR2 SQIVND (reference sequence).

As DNA, the CDR3 is TGTGCCTGGAGTCCTAGCGTTGGCAATGAGCAGTTCTTC. Translated, it gives CAWSPSVGNEQFF. The chain employs TRBV30 and TRBJ2-1, with D possibly being TRBD2 (6 bases). CDR1 is GTSNPN, CDR2 SVGIG, per germline (reference sequence). CDR3 size: 13 residues. Trimming left V 2 bases short and J 6 bases short, with 11 bases between.

The chain combines TRBV6-5 with TRBJ1-1, with D unclear. The length of the CDR3 is 13 residues. CDR1 and CDR2 from the germline V gene are MNHEY and SVGAGI. V was trimmed by 6 bases and J by 1 base, leaving 9 bases between them. The chain's CDR3 is CASSRPKNTEAFF. CDR3 bases: TGTGCCAGCAGCCGACCGAAGAACACTGAAGCTTTCTTT.

The sample holds one count of this clone. The chain combines TRBV5-3 with TRBJ2-3; possibly TRBD1 for D (5 bases). TRBV5-3 is classed as an ORF, of uncertain function. Trimming cost V 5 bases and J 6 bases, with 16 bases left between them. CDR3 size: 14 residues. The DNA for the CDR3 is TGTGCCAGAAGGTGCACAGGTATGGCCGATACGCAGTATTTT. This translates into CARRCTGMADTQYF.